The 18 T cell receptor beta chains given below trace back to one sample, sequenced in a study of shared clonotypes between healthy human individuals. Assay used: immunoSEQ multiplex PCR; TCRdb lists only in-frame clones, some missing. The sample includes roughly 2 million clones, about 95% seen only once; the top ten take 1.1%. CD45RO-negative cells were positively selected for CCR7, leaving out terminally differentiated effector memory CD45RA+ cells. Material for sequencing was naive CD8+ T cells sorted from blood. These receptor sequences come from a man younger than 35 in good health.

V and J are TRBV6-5 and TRBJ1-6; no reliable D call. CDR3 size: 16 residues. Germline lookup yields CDR1 MNHEY and CDR2 SVGAGI. The V end lost 0 bases, the J end lost 5 bases, and 11 bases lay between the germline ends. The DNA of the CDR3 is TGTGCCAGCAGTTACTCGCGCTCTTGGGATAATTCACCCCTCCACTTT. This sequence encodes CASSYSRSWDNSPLHF.

The rearrangement uses TRBV6-1 and TRBJ1-1, with TRBD1 as a possible D gene (5 bases). CDR3 length: 16 residues. Trimming took off 4 bases at V and 3 bases at J, with 18 bases between the two ends. Germline loops: CDR1 MNHNS, CDR2 SASEGT. CDR3 sequence reads: CASSGISWGTDTEAFF. The CDR3 bases are TGTGCCAGCAGTGGGATTTCGTGGGGGACGGACACTGAAGCTTTCTTT.

The V and J genes are TRBV5-1 and TRBJ2-1; 10 bases agree with TRBD2. This CDR3 region has 15 residues. V shed 4 bases, J shed 5 bases, and the junction held 6 bases outside the gene matches. Germline assignment: CDR1 SGHRS and CDR2 YFSETQ. CDR3 bases: TGCGCCAGCAGCCAAGCGGGAGGGCCGAACAATGAGCAGTTCTTC. Translation: CASSQAGGPNNEQFF.

V gene TRBV10-2 combines with J gene TRBJ2-7, with D maybe TRBD1 (7 bases). Trimming removed 5 bases from V and 4 bases from J, with 21 bases in between. Looked up from germline, CDR1 is WSHSY and CDR2 is SAAADI. CDR3 length: 16 residues. The CDR3 loop is CASSTDDTGAGYEQYF. DNA of the CDR3: TGCGCCAGCAGTACGGACGATACAGGGGCGGGGTACGAGCAGTACTTC.

CDR3 sequence (DNA): TGTGCCAGCAGTTTATCCGTCTCCGAGCAGTTCTTC. It specifies CASSLSVSEQFF. The genes are TRBV28 and TRBJ2-1; D is unclear. V lost 1 base and J 10 bases, leaving 8 bases between the germline ends. CDR3 length equals 12 residues. Germline lookup yields CDR1 MDHEN and CDR2 SYDVKM.

The chain carries TRBV28 and TRBJ2-7, with D perhaps matching TRBD1 (6 bases). This CDR3 has 13 residues. Germline CDR1 is MDHEN and CDR2 is SYDVKM. With 8 bases removed from V and 7 bases from J, the gap between germline ends came to 18 bases. The CDR3 bases are TGTGCCAGCTCAGGCAGGGGATTTTGGGAGCAGTACTTC. Protein product: CASSGRGFWEQYF.

This clone was observed a handful of times. The chain recombines TRBV7-6 with TRBJ1-5; possibly TRBD1 for D (5 bases). Germline loops: CDR1 SGHVS, CDR2 FNYEAQ. Trimming took 5 bases from V and 9 from J, leaving 14 bases between them. The CDR3 covers 13 residues. The CDR3 bases are TGTGCCAGCAGCCCGCTGGGTAGGGGGCCCCAGCATTTT. Protein: CASSPLGRGPQHF.

The genes are TRBV19 and TRBJ1-3, with 7 nucleotides matching TRBD1. Germline values: CDR1 LNHDA, CDR2 SQIVND (reference sequence). V trimming: 9 bases; J trimming: 1 base; junction bases outside the gene matches: 9. The CDR3 sequence is 15 residues long. CDR3 in DNA: TGTGCCAGCTCACAGGGGCCGTCGTCTGGAAACACCATATATTTT. The encoded protein is CASSQGPSSGNTIYF.

V and J are TRBV9 and TRBJ2-2; 12 bases align to TRBD2. Germline V gives CDR1 SGDLS, CDR2 YYNGEE. V was clipped by 4 bases and J by 4 bases; unmatched bases: 5. The CDR3 totals 16 residues. CDR3 sequence (DNA): TGTGCCAGCAGCCCCCGACTAGCGGGAGTCACCGGGGAGCTGTTTTTT. Translation gives CASSPRLAGVTGELFF.

This clone was observed a few times. The chain combines TRBV5-6 with TRBJ2-7; no definite D call. In germline, CDR1 is SGHDT, CDR2 YYEEEE. Trimming removed 4 bases at V and 3 bases at J, with 5 bases between. This CDR3 spans 11 amino acids. The CDR3 reads CASSRYYEQYF. CDR3 bases: TGTGCCAGCAGCCGGTACTACGAGCAGTACTTC. The complete variable domain, with remaining parts taken from reference TRBV5-6 and TRBJ2-7, reads DAGVTQSPTHLIKTRGQQVTLRCSPKSGHDTVSWYQQALGQGPQFIFQYYEEEERQRGNFPDRFSGHQFPNYSSELNVNALLLGDSALYLCASSRYYEQYFGPGTRLTVT.

The DNA for the CDR3 is TGTGCCAGCAGTTTAGGGTTTTTGGAGACCCAGTACTTC. Its protein product is CASSLGFLETQYF. The chain links TRBV28 to TRBJ2-5; D gene uncertain. The germline CDR1 and CDR2 sequences are MDHEN and SYDVKM. V was shortened by 2 bases and J by 5 bases, with 9 bases between the two germline ends. This CDR3 is built from 13 residues.

This sequence joins TRBV10-2 and TRBJ1-4; D is possibly TRBD1 (5 bases). Germline V gene data show CDR1 as WSHSY and CDR2 as SAAADI. CDR3 size: 19 residues. The V and J ends lost 4 bases and 0 bases respectively, with 21 bases between them. As DNA, the CDR3 is TGCGCCAGCAGTGTAACGGTGCGGGACGGAATTGCAACTAATGAAAAACTGTTTTTT. This sequence encodes CASSVTVRDGIATNEKLFF.

As concerns this clone: A clone one base away is much larger, so this may be a read error. The chain has TRBV5-4 and TRBJ2-3; weak D call: TRBD2 (6 bases). Germline-derived CDR1 and CDR2 are SGHNT and YYREEE (reference sequence). The CDR3 has 13 amino acids. Trimming took 0 bases from V and 6 from J, leaving 8 bases between them. CDR3 region: CASSLGLGDTQYF. For the CDR3, the DNA is TGTGCCAGCAGCTTGGGACTAGGGGATACGCAGTATTTT.

This chain connects TRBV6-6 to TRBJ2-7; TRBD2 might be the D (6 bases). The V gene's germline CDR1 is MNHNY and CDR2 SVGAGI (reference sequence). The CDR3 loop spans 13 amino acids. V was shortened by 8 bases and J by 12 bases, with 23 bases between the two germline ends. The CDR3, as DNA: TGTGCCAGCTCTAGCGAGATTCTAGGGGACGGGTACTTC. It specifies CASSSEILGDGYF.

V and J are TRBV19 and TRBJ1-2; D uncertain. The V gene lost 3 bases and the J gene lost 3 bases, with 11 bases spanning the gap. The germline gives CDR1 LNHDA, CDR2 SQIVND (reference sequence). There are 14 residues in the CDR3. CDR3: CASSISLFDYGYTF. The CDR3 nucleotides are TGTGCCAGTAGTATTTCGTTGTTCGACTATGGCTACACCTTC.

The chain joins TRBV4-1 to TRBJ2-1, with a tentative D call TRBD2 (5 bases). The germline CDR1 and CDR2 sequences are MGHRA and YSYEKL. This CDR3 is built from 14 residues. The ends were cut back, 0 bases at V and 6 bases at J, with 9 bases in the middle. The CDR3 DNA reads TGCGCCAGCAGCCAAGATAGGACTTTCAATGAGCAGTTCTTC. It encodes CASSQDRTFNEQFF.

This clone was counted once. The V call is TRBV7-2, the J call TRBJ2-7; the match to TRBD2 covers 12 bases. CDR1 and CDR2 (germline): SGHTA, FQGNSA. This CDR3 contains 19 residues. The V segment lost 2 bases and the J segment 5 bases; nucleotides outside the gene matches: 16. The CDR3 protein is CASSLQAPLAGGPKDEQYF. CDR3 nucleotides: TGTGCCAGCAGCTTACAGGCTCCTCTAGCGGGAGGGCCTAAGGACGAGCAGTACTTC.

The chain combines TRBV13 with TRBJ1-1; 10 bases are shared with TRBD1. The CDR3 spans 13 residues. Germline V gene sequence: CDR1 PRHDT, CDR2 FYEKMQ (reference sequence). Trimming at V came to 0 bases and at J to 8 bases, leaving 0 bases not matched to a gene. This chain's CDR3 is CASSLGDRGEAFF. The CDR3 DNA sequence: TGTGCCAGCAGCTTAGGGGACAGGGGGGAAGCTTTCTTT.